This TCR beta chain emerged from a study of siplizumab effects on memory and regulatory T cells. Notes on the study in general: Siplizumab brought about a significant reduction in alloreactive sequences traceable to unstimulated CD4+ memory cells. Naive T cells looked more diverse than memory cells and looked like major alloresponse contributors. Neither a naive nor a memory phenotype was assignable to roughly 80-97% of proliferating CD4+ or CD8+ clones. Among mappable alloreactive CD4+ clones, the Treg-derived fraction averaged approximately 73% with siplizumab versus about 26% in controls.

Concerning this clone itself: Antigen unknown.

CDR3 length equals 11 residues. CDR1 and CDR2 (germline): DFQATT, SNEGSKA (reference sequence). V lost 6 bases to trimming and J lost 1 base, with 6 bases between them. Measured with immunoSEQ multiplex PCR; TCRdb has only the in-frame clones, and not every one. The sample lists around 99,000 clones; approximately 90% were seen once. The gene calls are TRBV20-1 and TRBJ1-1; D unresolved. This receptor was taken from a human donor in good health. Sequenced material: Tregs sorted from blood. The CDR3: CSAQANTEAFF. In DNA form, the CDR3 reads TGCAGTGCGCAGGCGAACACTGAAGCTTTCTTT.